This T cell receptor (beta chain) appears in the sequencing data of a study of blood T cell repertoires in COVID-19. The assay was immunoSEQ multiplex PCR, and TCRdb's table has in-frame clones only and misses some. Seen here are 200,000 to 250,000 clones, roughly 85% observed once, and the top ten hold around 2.5%. CDR1 MNHEY and CDR2 SVGAGI come from the germline V gene. The CDR3 contains 13 residues. Trimming removed 10 bases at V and 1 base at J, with 12 bases between. The genes are TRBV6-5 and TRBJ2-3, with D unresolved. Sequencing was carried out using peripheral blood. This receptor was identified in a woman between 65 and 79 years old with COVID-19, enrolled during active disease. The CDR3 DNA reads TGTGCCATCAGGCCCGCAGGCACAGATACGCAGTATTTT. It encodes CAIRPAGTDTQYF.